The entry below gives a single T cell receptor beta chain sequence along with its context. Its antigen is undetermined. The sample originates from a study of beta chain features in type 1 diabetes. About the research overall: Across every sample, 107,917,701 sorted cells were examined in total.

Each sorted fraction was over 98% pure. All of the isolated RNA was reverse transcribed, so expressed TCRB transcripts were sequenced. Produced via immunoSEQ multiplex PCR; TCRdb's table is partial and in-frame only. Here the sample spans 600,000 to 700,000 clones, around 12% being singletons. V lost 0 bases to trimming and J lost 5 bases, with 13 bases between them. The CDR3 loop spans 15 amino acids. Germline-derived CDR1 and CDR2 are LGHNA and YSLEER. General study findings and limits: Patients with Type 1 diabetes showed moderately but significantly shorter TCRB CDR3s in all four CD4+ subsets.

Sequenced sample: naive CD4+ T cells from blood. The chain couples TRBV4-3 to TRBJ1-2; unclear D gene. The source of this sequence is a young man with type 1 diabetes. The CDR3 nucleotides are TGCGCCAGCAGCCAAGATCCAGCGACCTCTTATGGCTACACCTTC. Amino acids: CASSQDPATSYGYTF.